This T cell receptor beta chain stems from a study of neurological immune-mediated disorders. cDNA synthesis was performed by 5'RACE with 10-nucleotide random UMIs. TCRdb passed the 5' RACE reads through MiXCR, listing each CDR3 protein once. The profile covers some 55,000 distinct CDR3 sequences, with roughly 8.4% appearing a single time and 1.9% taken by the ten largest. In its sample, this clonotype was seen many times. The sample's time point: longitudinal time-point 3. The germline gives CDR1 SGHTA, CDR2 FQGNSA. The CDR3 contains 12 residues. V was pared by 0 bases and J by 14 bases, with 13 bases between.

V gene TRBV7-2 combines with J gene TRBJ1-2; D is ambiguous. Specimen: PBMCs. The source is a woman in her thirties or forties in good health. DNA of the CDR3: TGTGCCAGCAGCTTAGCGGCGGCCAGCCTGACCTTC. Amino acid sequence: CASSLAAASLTF.